This is a list of T cell receptor beta chains from one sample in a study of control samples from healthy donors and cancer patients. The repertoire was sequenced with immunoSEQ multiplex PCR; TCRdb's copy has only in-frame clones and lacks some. The table records about 230,000 clones, about four fifths of them present only once. The sample taken for sequencing was PBMCs. These receptors originate from a woman aged 55-69 years with lung cancer. CDR3s include the opening cysteine and the closing phenylalanine or tryptophan. Each record gives: J gene, D gene, V gene, CDR3 protein, CDR3 DNA. A D gene is named only where the DNA matches it firmly.

TRBJ2-3 - TRBV15 CATSPAGRGTDTQYF TGTGCCACCAGCCCTGCCGGCAGGGGCACAGATACGCAGTATTTT
TRBJ1-1 - TRBV28 CASSVTGGNTEAFF TGTGCCAGCAGTGTAACAGGAGGGAACACTGAAGCTTTCTTT
TRBJ1-3 - TRBV2 CASSGGAGNTIYF TGTGCCAGCAGTGGGGGCGCCGGAAACACCATATATTTT
TRBJ1-2 TRBD1 TRBV30 CAWSVRDRANYGYTF TGTGCCTGGAGTGTAAGGGACAGGGCTAACTATGGCTACACCTTC
TRBJ1-5 TRBD1 TRBV27 CASSPGTGFNQPQHF TGTGCCAGCAGTCCCGGGACAGGGTTCAATCAGCCCCAGCATTTT
TRBJ1-2 TRBD1 TRBV24-1 CATSGQGYGYTF TGTGCCACCAGTGGACAGGGGTATGGCTACACCTTC
TRBJ2-7 - TRBV30 CAWSVRYEQYF TGTGCCTGGAGTGTACGATACGAGCAGTACTTC
TRBJ1-4 TRBD1 TRBV9 CASSVAQGSEKLFF TGTGCCAGCAGCGTAGCACAGGGGAGTGAAAAACTGTTTTTT
TRBJ2-1 - TRBV2 CASSLQDFSYNEQFF TGTGCCAGCAGTTTACAGGACTTCTCCTACAATGAGCAGTTCTTC
TRBJ1-2 TRBD1 TRBV6-6 CASSRDRGPGGYTF TGTGCCAGCAGCCGGGACAGGGGGCCGGGCGGCTACACCTTC